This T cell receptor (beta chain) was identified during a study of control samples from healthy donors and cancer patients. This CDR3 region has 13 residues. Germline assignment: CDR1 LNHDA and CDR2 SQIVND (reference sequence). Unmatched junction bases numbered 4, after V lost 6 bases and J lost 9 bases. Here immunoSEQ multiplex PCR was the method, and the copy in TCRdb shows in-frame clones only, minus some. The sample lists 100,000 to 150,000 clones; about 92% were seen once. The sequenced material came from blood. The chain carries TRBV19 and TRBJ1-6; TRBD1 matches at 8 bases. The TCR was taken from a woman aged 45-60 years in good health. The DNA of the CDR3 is TGTGCCAGTAGCGACAGGGGCGGTTCACCCCTCCACTTT. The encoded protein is CASSDRGGSPLHF.